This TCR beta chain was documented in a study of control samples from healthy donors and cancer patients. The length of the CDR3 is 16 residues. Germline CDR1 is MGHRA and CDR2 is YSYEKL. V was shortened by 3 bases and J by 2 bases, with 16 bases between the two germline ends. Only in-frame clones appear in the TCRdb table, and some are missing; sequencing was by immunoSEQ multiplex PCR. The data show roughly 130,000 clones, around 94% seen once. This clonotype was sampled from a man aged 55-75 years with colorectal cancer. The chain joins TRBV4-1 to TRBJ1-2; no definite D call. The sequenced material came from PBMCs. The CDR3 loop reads CASSHPGRQPNYGYTF. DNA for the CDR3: TGCGCCAGCAGCCACCCCGGACGGCAACCCAACTATGGCTACACCTTC.